This T cell receptor (beta chain) appears in the sequencing data of a study of post-analysis software for immune sequencing data. Study-wide background: Relapsing-remitting, secondary progressive and progressive-relapsing forms made up the multiple sclerosis disease courses. Points from the study as a whole: Samples made in the same batch grouped tightly together by F measure. Compared with controls, patients showed significantly lower normalized Chao1 diversity. Comparison of patients with controls showed roughly five TRBV segments more frequent in patients, TRBV5-6, TRBV5-1 and TRBV20-1 among them.

Tagging with unique molecular identifiers was a feature of the TCR beta cDNA libraries. Input amounts of about 0.95 to 11 million T cells were used. These gave roughly 500,000 cDNA molecules, so each molecule approximated one T cell. TCRdb processed the PCR reads anew with MiXCR; each CDR3 protein has one entry. The sample consists of roughly 580,000 distinct CDR3 sequences, about 44% of them appearing once. The CDR3 length is 16 residues. V dropped 6 bases and J dropped 1 base, with 17 bases sitting between them. This clonotype was seen only a few times. Its antigen is not known. This chain links TRBV12-3 or TRBV12-4 with TRBJ2-3, with D possibly TRBD2 on 5 matching bases. Sequencing was performed on blood. This clonotype originated in a girl aged 5 to 17 with multiple sclerosis. The CDR3 reads CASRLRGLEGTDTQYF. The CDR3 region has the DNA TGTGCCAGCAGGTTGCGAGGGCTTGAGGGCACAGATACGCAGTATTTT.